A single sample is the source of the 29 T cell receptor beta chains below, sequenced in a study of T cell responses to AZD1222 COVID-19 vaccine. The protocol was immunoSEQ multiplex PCR, while the TCRdb copy is restricted to in-frame clones and leaves out a portion. Of some 120,000 clones listed, approximately 90% were seen once; the top ten hold around 10%. The material sequenced was peripheral blood, taken on day 0 of MenACWY control vaccination. The receptors come from an adult in good health.

This sequence joins TRBV6-2 or TRBV6-3 and TRBJ2-5; no reliable D call. CDR1 MNHEY and CDR2 SVGEGT come from the germline V gene. V was clipped by 8 bases and J by 2 bases, with 15 bases between them. The CDR3 runs 14 residues. The CDR3, as DNA: TGTGCCAGCGGCCTCCGAGACATACAAGAGACCCAGTACTTC. This gives the protein CASGLRDIQETQYF.

The V call is TRBV10-2, the J call TRBJ2-1; 10 bases line up with TRBD2. Trimming cost V 6 bases and J 9 bases; bases outside gene matches: 14. The CDR3 runs 16 residues. Per germline, CDR1 WSHSY and CDR2 SAAADI. CDR3 loop: CASRASGGGGPGEQFF. The CDR3 DNA follows: TGCGCCAGCAGGGCTAGCGGGGGAGGTGGCCCGGGTGAGCAGTTCTTC.

The genes are TRBV4-1 and TRBJ2-1; TRBD2 matches at 8 bases. The ends lost 5 bases at V and 0 bases at J; junction bases unmatched: 3. Germline V gene data show CDR1 as MGHRA and CDR2 as YSYEKL. This CDR3 spans 15 amino acids. The CDR3 region has the DNA TGCGCCAGCAGCGCAACTAGCGGCTCCTACAATGAGCAGTTCTTC. It is translated as CASSATSGSYNEQFF.

J is TRBJ2-2 and V is TRBV5-4; D uncertain. The germline gives CDR1 SGHNT, CDR2 YYREEE (reference sequence). V lost 4 bases and J lost 1, with 8 bases in between. The CDR3 has 14 amino acids. The CDR3 is CASSRTGNTGELFF. Written as DNA, the CDR3 is TGTGCCAGCAGCCGCACCGGGAACACCGGGGAGCTGTTTTTT.

This rearrangement joins TRBV7-2 to TRBJ2-7; D ambiguous. Looked up from germline, CDR1 is SGHTA and CDR2 is FQGNSA. The CDR3 runs to 12 residues. V shed 4 bases and J shed 4 bases, with 8 bases lying between them. The CDR3 bases are TGTGCCAGCAGCTCCGGACGGTACGAGCAGTACTTC. Its translation is CASSSGRYEQYF.

A few counts support this clone. The CDR3 spells CASSEGGTNTGELFF. The DNA of the CDR3 is TGTGCCAGCAGTGAAGGAGGGACTAACACCGGGGAGCTGTTTTTT. The chain links TRBV6-1 to TRBJ2-2, with a weak D call TRBD2 (6 bases). The CDR3 totals 15 residues. Per germline, CDR1 MNHNS and CDR2 SASEGT. V was clipped by 1 base and J by 2 bases, with 8 bases between them.

This clone was seen a handful of times. The chain is built from TRBV4-1 and TRBJ1-1; the D gene is possibly TRBD1 (6 bases). From germline, CDR1 is MGHRA and CDR2 YSYEKL. Deletions cut 6 bases from V and 1 base from J, with 18 bases between. The CDR3 spans 16 residues. The CDR3, as DNA: TGCGCCAGCAGTGGGTTGGGGGGGCCCCGGAACACTGAAGCTTTCTTT. Protein: CASSGLGGPRNTEAFF.

V gene TRBV7-9 combines with J gene TRBJ2-7; D may be TRBD2 (6 bases). Trimming shortened V by 1 base and J by 5 bases, and 9 bases separated the two germline ends. The CDR3 totals 13 residues. Germline assignment: CDR1 SEHNR and CDR2 FQNEAQ (reference sequence). The DNA of the CDR3 is TGTGCCAGCAGCTTAGGCGGGGTAGACGAGCAGTACTTC. Amino acids: CASSLGGVDEQYF.

This clone was detected only once. The rearrangement links TRBV4-1 to TRBJ2-1; D possibly corresponds to TRBD2 (6 bases). Germline V gene lookup returns CDR1 MGHRA and CDR2 YSYEKL. The CDR3 is made up of 14 amino acids. Trimming cost V 3 bases and J 6 bases, with 12 bases left between them. The CDR3 DNA is TGCGCCAGCAGCCAGGGGGGAGGTAGCAATGAGCAGTTCTTC. Translation gives CASSQGGGSNEQFF.

This chain links TRBV7-2 with TRBJ1-1; D gene uncertain. The CDR3 spans 14 residues. Germline CDR1 SGHTA, CDR2 FQGNSA. Trimming removed 4 bases from V and 4 bases from J, with 13 bases in between. Written as DNA, the CDR3 is TGTGCCAGCAGCTGGTACGGACGGGGCACTGAAGCTTTCTTT. This sequence encodes CASSWYGRGTEAFF.

CDR3 DNA: TGTGCCAGCACAACGGGGGCAGAGGTTTATAACTATGGCTACACCTTC. Translated, it gives CASTTGAEVYNYGYTF. The V call is TRBV7-9, the J call TRBJ1-2, with D possibly being TRBD1 (6 bases). V was pared by 7 bases and J by 1 base, with 19 bases between. Per the germline V gene, CDR1 is SEHNR and CDR2 is FQNEAQ (reference sequence). The CDR3 spans 16 residues.

This clone was detected only once. The chain uses TRBV6-4 and TRBJ2-3; 12 nucleotides line up with TRBD2. V lost 6 bases to trimming and J lost 1 base; unmatched junction nucleotides: 2. CDR1 MRHNA and CDR2 SNTAGT come from the germline V gene. The CDR3 has 15 residues. The CDR3 sequence: CASSASGRGTDTQYF. The DNA for the CDR3 is TGTGCCAGCAGCGCTAGCGGGAGGGGCACAGATACGCAGTATTTT.

The genes are TRBV6-5 and TRBJ2-1, with D tentatively TRBD1 or TRBD2 (6 bases each). Between the trimmed V and J ends, which lost 0 bases and 9 bases, there was a span of 15 bases. The CDR3 extends over 15 amino acids. Germline values: CDR1 MNHEY, CDR2 SVGAGI. The CDR3 bases are TGTGCCAGCAGTTACTCAGTGGGGGGCGAGGGTGAGCAGTTCTTC. It yields the protein CASSYSVGGEGEQFF.

The rearrangement joins TRBV5-5 to TRBJ1-4; D remains ambiguous. The germline gives CDR1 SGHKS, CDR2 YYEKEE (reference sequence). This CDR3 contains 14 residues. Between the trimmed V and J ends, which lost 0 bases and 6 bases, there was a span of 9 bases. CDR3 nucleotides: TGTGCCAGCAGCTTGGTATTCGGAGATGAAAAACTGTTTTTT. This gives the protein CASSLVFGDEKLFF.

The rearrangement links TRBV27 to TRBJ1-3; TRBD1 matches 7 bases. Looked up from germline, CDR1 is MNHEY and CDR2 is SMNVEV (reference sequence). Losses at the gene ends were 6 bases for V and 0 bases for J; bases not matched to a gene: 20. This CDR3 has 20 residues. In DNA form, the CDR3 reads TGTGCCAGCAGCCACCCGCAGGGGGGGTCGATAAGGGGCTCTGGAAACACCATATATTTT. This translates into CASSHPQGGSIRGSGNTIYF.

The chain uses TRBV21-1 and TRBJ1-5; TRBD1 was called by the table and not checked on the DNA. TRBV21-1 represents a pseudogene. The CDR3 extends over 15 amino acids. The CDR3 here is CASSKAVGENQPQHF. The CDR3 nucleotides read TGTGCCAGCAGCAAAGCGGTGGGCGAGAATCAGCCCCAGCATTTT.

This CDR3 reads CASSSRDRGTSPLHF. CDR3 DNA sequence: TGCGCCAGCAGCTCCCGGGACAGGGGAACTTCACCCCTCCACTTT. The gene calls are TRBV5-1 and TRBJ1-6, with TRBD1 matching over 10 bases. The V gene end was trimmed by 3 bases and the J gene end by 9 bases; junction bases not matched to a gene: 6. Germline V gene lookup returns CDR1 SGHRS and CDR2 YFSETQ. The CDR3 length is 15 residues.

The V and J genes are TRBV6-2 or TRBV6-3 and TRBJ2-4; no clear D gene. There are 14 residues in the CDR3. The V end was cut by 2 bases, the J end by 6 bases, with 11 bases between. The germline V gene has CDR1 MNHEY and CDR2 SVGEGT. CDR3: CASSYDLGINIQYF. CDR3 DNA: TGTGCCAGCAGTTACGACCTGGGGATAAACATTCAGTACTTC.

The chain carries TRBV5-6 and TRBJ1-1, with a tentative D call TRBD1 (6 bases). The V gene's germline CDR1 is SGHDT and CDR2 YYEEEE. This CDR3 region has 15 residues. V lost 2 bases and J 7 bases, leaving 18 bases between the germline ends. DNA of the CDR3: TGTGCCAGCAGCTTCCGGGGGCTACTCCCCGGTGAAGCTTTCTTT. Its translation: CASSFRGLLPGEAFF.

The rearrangement uses TRBV6-5 and TRBJ1-5; 11 nucleotides line up with TRBD1. The germline V gene has CDR1 MNHEY and CDR2 SVGAGI. This CDR3 has 16 residues. After removal of 2 bases from V and 5 bases from J, the junction contained 5 bases not matched to a gene. CDR3 region: CASSYGQGARDQPQHF. In DNA, the CDR3 is TGTGCCAGCAGTTACGGACAGGGGGCGAGGGATCAGCCCCAGCATTTT.

V and J are TRBV12-3 or TRBV12-4 and TRBJ1-2; D is ambiguous. Trimming removed 6 bases from V and 3 bases from J, with 11 bases in between. This CDR3 region has 13 residues. The CDR3 protein is CASRNTSYYGYTF. DNA of the CDR3: TGTGCCAGCAGAAATACGTCCTACTATGGCTACACCTTC.

This sequence joins TRBV19 and TRBJ2-3; TRBD1 matches 8 bases. Germline trimming cut 5 bases from V and 3 bases from J; bases unmatched to any gene: 19. The germline V gene has CDR1 LNHDA and CDR2 SQIVND (reference sequence). CDR3 size: 19 residues. The CDR3 DNA reads as TGTGCCAGTAGTTCTCAGGGGGCGCGGGAATTCCTGAGGACAGATACGCAGTATTTT. This codes for CASSSQGAREFLRTDTQYF.

The chain carries TRBV5-1 and TRBJ2-1; D call uncertain. The CDR3 runs 17 residues. Trimming took off 4 bases at V and 0 bases at J, with 17 bases between the two ends. Germline V gene lookup returns CDR1 SGHRS and CDR2 YFSETQ. The CDR3 nucleotides read TGCGCCAGCAGCCATGATCCACACAAGAGCTCCTACAATGAGCAGTTCTTC. As protein: CASSHDPHKSSYNEQFF.

V usage is TRBV30 and J usage is TRBJ2-1, with D tentatively TRBD2 (6 bases). V lost 0 bases to trimming and J lost 2 bases, with 11 bases between them. Germline V gene data show CDR1 as GTSNPN and CDR2 as SVGIG (reference sequence). The CDR3 covers 15 residues. CDR3 coding DNA: TGTGCCTGGAGTGTCATAGCGGAAGCCTACAATGAGCAGTTCTTC. Amino acid sequence: CAWSVIAEAYNEQFF.

The chain has TRBV7-2 and TRBJ2-7, with no clear D. This CDR3 region has 13 residues. CDR1 and CDR2 from the germline V gene are SGHTA and FQGNSA. V was clipped by 1 base and J by 7 bases, with 11 bases between them. Written as DNA, the CDR3 is TGTGCCAGCAGCTTAGGGTCCTTCTGGGAGCAGTACTTC. It codes for CASSLGSFWEQYF.

This chain connects TRBV5-1 to TRBJ2-3; a weak D match, TRBD1 (6 bases). From germline, CDR1 is SGHRS and CDR2 YFSETQ. V was pared by 0 bases and J by 9 bases, with 35 bases between. The CDR3 contains 21 residues. CDR3: CASSLDSRGRQYGGSGETQYF. CDR3 sequence (DNA): TGCGCCAGCAGCTTGGATTCTAGAGGGCGCCAATACGGCGGTTCAGGGGAAACGCAGTATTTT.

The chain links TRBV5-4 to TRBJ1-2; D might be TRBD1 (6 bases). Germline V gene data show CDR1 as SGHNT and CDR2 as YYREEE (reference sequence). The V and J ends lost 0 bases and 7 bases respectively, with 16 bases between them. CDR3 length: 15 residues. CDR3 coding DNA: TGTGCCAGCAGCTTGGATCGCTTGGGGGCAGGTGGCTACACCTTC. Translation gives CASSLDRLGAGGYTF.

The count of this clone is one. The chain couples TRBV2 to TRBJ1-2, with D perhaps matching TRBD1 (6 bases). This CDR3 has 14 amino acids. Germline V gene lookup returns CDR1 SNHLY and CDR2 FYNNEI. V was cut by 6 bases and J by 3 bases, with 14 bases left in between. The CDR3: CASSQGLWDYGYTF. The CDR3 DNA reads as TGTGCCAGCAGCCAGGGGCTGTGGGACTATGGCTACACCTTC. The whole variable domain, filled in from reference TRBV2 and TRBJ1-2, reads EPEVTQTPSHQVTQMGQEVILRCVPISNHLYFYWYRQILGQKVEFLVSFYNNEISEKSEIFDDQFSVERPDGSNFTLKIRSTKLEDSAMYFCASSQGLWDYGYTFGSGTRLTVV.

The chain recombines TRBV2 with TRBJ1-1; a possible D gene is TRBD1 (6 bases). The V end lost 5 bases, the J end lost 11 bases, and 12 bases lay between the germline ends. Germline lookup yields CDR1 SNHLY and CDR2 FYNNEI. This CDR3 has 11 amino acids. CDR3 in amino acids: CASSLEGGAFF. The CDR3 DNA is TGTGCCAGCAGTTTAGAGGGGGGTGCTTTCTTT. Supplemented by reference TRBV2 and TRBJ1-1, the full variable domain reads EPEVTQTPSHQVTQMGQEVILRCVPISNHLYFYWYRQILGQKVEFLVSFYNNEISEKSEIFDDQFSVERPDGSNFTLKIRSTKLEDSAMYFCASSLEGGAFFGQGTRLTVV.